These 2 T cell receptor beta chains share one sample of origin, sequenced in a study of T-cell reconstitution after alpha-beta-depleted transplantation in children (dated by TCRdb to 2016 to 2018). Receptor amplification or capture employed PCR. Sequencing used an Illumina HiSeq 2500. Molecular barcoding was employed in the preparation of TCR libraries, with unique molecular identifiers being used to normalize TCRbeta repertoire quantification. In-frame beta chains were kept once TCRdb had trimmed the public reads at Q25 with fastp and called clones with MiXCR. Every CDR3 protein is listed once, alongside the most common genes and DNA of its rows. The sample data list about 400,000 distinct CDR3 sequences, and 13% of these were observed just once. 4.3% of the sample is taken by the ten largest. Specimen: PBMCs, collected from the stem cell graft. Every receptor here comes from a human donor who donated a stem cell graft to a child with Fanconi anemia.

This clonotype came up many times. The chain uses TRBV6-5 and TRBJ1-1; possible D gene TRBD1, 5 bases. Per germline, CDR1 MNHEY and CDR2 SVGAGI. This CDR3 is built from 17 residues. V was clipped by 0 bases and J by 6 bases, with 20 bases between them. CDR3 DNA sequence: TGTGCCAGCAGTTACTCCGTCAGGGCAATTGTTAACGCTGAAGCTTTCTTT. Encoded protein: CASSYSVRAIVNAEAFF.

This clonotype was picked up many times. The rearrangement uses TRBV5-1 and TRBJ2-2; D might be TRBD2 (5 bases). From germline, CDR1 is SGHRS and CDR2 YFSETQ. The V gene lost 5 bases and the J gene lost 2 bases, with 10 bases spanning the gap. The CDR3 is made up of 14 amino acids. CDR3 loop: CASRRGSNTGELFF. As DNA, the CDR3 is TGCGCCAGCAGAAGAGGGAGTAACACCGGGGAGCTGTTTTTT.